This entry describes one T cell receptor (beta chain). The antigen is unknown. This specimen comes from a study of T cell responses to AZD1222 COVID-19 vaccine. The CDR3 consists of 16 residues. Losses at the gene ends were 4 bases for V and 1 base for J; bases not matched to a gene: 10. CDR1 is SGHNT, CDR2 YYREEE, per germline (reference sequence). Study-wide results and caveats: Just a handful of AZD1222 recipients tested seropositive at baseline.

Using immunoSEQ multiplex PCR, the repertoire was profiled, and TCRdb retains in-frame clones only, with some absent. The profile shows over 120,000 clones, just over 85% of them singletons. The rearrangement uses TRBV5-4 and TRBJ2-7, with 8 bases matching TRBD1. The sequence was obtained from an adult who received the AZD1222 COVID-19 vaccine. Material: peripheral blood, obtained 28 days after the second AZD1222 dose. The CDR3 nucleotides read TGTGCCAGCAGCCCCTGGACAGGGCAGAGATCCTACGAGCAGTACTTC. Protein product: CASSPWTGQRSYEQYF. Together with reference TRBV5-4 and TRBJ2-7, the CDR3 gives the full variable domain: ETGVTQSPTHLIKTRGQQVTLRCSSQSGHNTVSWYQQALGQGPQFIFQYYREEENGRGNFPPRFSGLQFPNYSSELNVNALELDDSALYLCASSPWTGQRSYEQYFGPGTRLTVT.